A selection of T cell receptor beta chains follows, all from one sample in a study of cytomegalovirus exposure and HLA in healthy donors. The data were produced by immunoSEQ multiplex PCR, yet TCRdb's version contains in-frame clones alone and is incomplete. The sample consists of 50,000 to 65,000 clones, 95% of them appearing once. Sequenced material: PBMCs. The receptor source for this set is a woman under 30 in good health and CMV-seropositive. The CDR3 runs from the conserved cysteine through the conserved F or W. The D gene is left open where the match is weak. Rows give clone size only sometimes, using once, few, many, or a class for an expanded clone.

d_gene: -
v_gene: TRBV20-1
abundance: -
j_gene: TRBJ2-2
CDR3aa: CSAPSTGELFF
CDR3nt: TGCAGTGCTCCGAGCACCGGGGAGCTGTTTTTT

d_gene: -
v_gene: TRBV11-2
abundance: -
j_gene: TRBJ1-5
CDR3aa: CASSYGQWGPYSNQPQHF
CDR3nt: TGTGCCAGCAGCTACGGACAGTGGGGACCTTATAGCAATCAGCCCCAGCATTTT

d_gene: TRBD2
v_gene: TRBV30
abundance: -
j_gene: TRBJ2-2
CDR3aa: CAWNLGGAGELFF
CDR3nt: TGTGCCTGGAACCTCGGGGGGGCCGGGGAGCTGTTTTTT

d_gene: TRBD2
v_gene: TRBV5-1
abundance: -
j_gene: TRBJ2-5
CDR3aa: CASSYRPLAQREETQYF
CDR3nt: TGCGCCAGCAGCTACCGCCCACTAGCCCAGCGGGAGGAGACCCAGTACTTC

d_gene: -
v_gene: TRBV27
abundance: -
j_gene: TRBJ2-3
CDR3aa: CASSEASTDTQYF
CDR3nt: TGTGCCAGTAGCGAGGCTAGCACAGATACGCAGTATTTT

d_gene: -
v_gene: TRBV2
abundance: -
j_gene: TRBJ2-5
CDR3aa: CASILTEYQETQYF
CDR3nt: TGTGCCAGCATATTGACAGAGTACCAAGAGACCCAGTACTTC

d_gene: TRBD2
v_gene: TRBV27
abundance: -
j_gene: TRBJ2-1
CDR3aa: CASSPTSSGFYNEQFF
CDR3nt: TGTGCCAGCAGTCCCACCTCTAGCGGGTTCTACAATGAGCAGTTCTTC

d_gene: -
v_gene: TRBV6-1
abundance: -
j_gene: TRBJ2-1
CDR3aa: CASAPSSYNEQFF
CDR3nt: TGTGCCAGCGCGCCGAGCTCCTACAATGAGCAGTTCTTC

d_gene: -
v_gene: TRBV9
abundance: -
j_gene: TRBJ1-2
CDR3aa: CASSRRSILPYGYTF
CDR3nt: TGTGCCAGCAGCCGACGGAGCATACTCCCCTATGGCTACACCTTC

d_gene: -
v_gene: TRBV7-9
abundance: -
j_gene: TRBJ1-6
CDR3aa: CASSLRLGSPLHF
CDR3nt: TGTGCCAGCAGCTTACGACTAGGTTCACCCCTCCACTTT

d_gene: -
v_gene: TRBV30
abundance: once
j_gene: TRBJ1-3
CDR3aa: CACWGEGRSGNTIYF
CDR3nt: TGTGCCTGCTGGGGGGAGGGACGCTCTGGAAACACCATATATTTT

d_gene: TRBD1
v_gene: TRBV5-4
abundance: -
j_gene: TRBJ2-7
CDR3aa: CASSLVDRDREQYF
CDR3nt: TGTGCCAGCAGCTTAGTCGACAGGGACCGCGAGCAGTACTTC

d_gene: TRBD2
v_gene: TRBV2
abundance: -
j_gene: TRBJ2-3
CDR3aa: CARRTSGGAGIDTQYF
CDR3nt: TGTGCCCGGAGGACTAGCGGGGGGGCGGGAATAGATACGCAGTATTTT

d_gene: -
v_gene: TRBV6-1
abundance: -
j_gene: TRBJ2-7
CDR3aa: CASRTGYEQYF
CDR3nt: TGTGCCTCACGAACAGGGTACGAGCAGTACTTC

d_gene: TRBD1
v_gene: TRBV7-3
abundance: -
j_gene: TRBJ1-3
CDR3aa: CASSKQGKGNTIYF
CDR3nt: TGTGCCAGCAGCAAACAGGGGAAAGGAAACACCATATATTTT

d_gene: TRBD1
v_gene: TRBV19
abundance: -
j_gene: TRBJ1-2
CDR3aa: CASSTRGLRDSANYGYTF
CDR3nt: TGTGCCAGTAGCACTAGAGGACTCCGGGACAGCGCTAACTATGGCTACACCTTC

d_gene: -
v_gene: TRBV7-2
abundance: -
j_gene: TRBJ2-1
CDR3aa: CASSFGGGNEQFF
CDR3nt: TGTGCCAGCAGCTTCGGGGGTGGGAATGAGCAGTTCTTC

d_gene: -
v_gene: TRBV27
abundance: -
j_gene: TRBJ2-1
CDR3aa: CASSPAGLGEQFF
CDR3nt: TGTGCCAGCAGCCCCGCGGGGCTAGGTGAGCAGTTCTTC

d_gene: -
v_gene: TRBV5-4
abundance: -
j_gene: TRBJ2-1
CDR3aa: CASSPDMSRVADNEQFF
CDR3nt: TGTGCCAGCAGCCCAGACATGAGTAGGGTAGCGGACAATGAGCAGTTCTTC

d_gene: -
v_gene: TRBV2
abundance: -
j_gene: TRBJ1-2
CDR3aa: CASSRETKNYGYTF
CDR3nt: TGTGCCAGCAGCCGAGAGACAAAGAACTATGGCTACACCTTC

d_gene: -
v_gene: TRBV18
abundance: -
j_gene: TRBJ1-5
CDR3aa: CASSPGRGKPQHF
CDR3nt: TGTGCCAGCTCACCAGGCAGGGGCAAGCCCCAGCATTTT

d_gene: -
v_gene: TRBV5-1
abundance: once
j_gene: TRBJ2-7
CDR3aa: CASSQTQGISFEQYF
CDR3nt: TGCGCCAGCAGCCAAACACAGGGAATCTCTTTCGAGCAGTACTTC

d_gene: TRBD1
v_gene: TRBV6-5
abundance: -
j_gene: TRBJ2-7
CDR3aa: CASGQAYYEQYF
CDR3nt: TGTGCCAGCGGACAGGCCTACTACGAGCAGTACTTC

d_gene: TRBD1
v_gene: TRBV19
abundance: -
j_gene: TRBJ2-7
CDR3aa: CASGTGPYEQYF
CDR3nt: TGTGCCAGTGGGACAGGGCCCTACGAGCAGTACTTC

d_gene: TRBD1
v_gene: TRBV7-8
abundance: -
j_gene: TRBJ1-5
CDR3aa: CATTGQGAQPQHF
CDR3nt: TGTGCCACAACGGGACAGGGCGCTCAGCCCCAGCATTTT

d_gene: TRBD1
v_gene: TRBV7-9
abundance: -
j_gene: TRBJ1-4
CDR3aa: CASVGQPREKLFF
CDR3nt: TGTGCCAGCGTGGGACAGCCCCGGGAAAAACTGTTTTTT

d_gene: -
v_gene: TRBV4-2
abundance: -
j_gene: TRBJ1-2
CDR3aa: CASSQELRRDYYGYTF
CDR3nt: TGTGCCAGCAGCCAAGAGTTGCGCCGCGATTACTATGGCTACACCTTC

d_gene: -
v_gene: TRBV28
abundance: -
j_gene: TRBJ2-7
CDR3aa: CASSLFRQGFYEQYF
CDR3nt: TGTGCCAGCAGTTTATTCCGGCAGGGGTTTTACGAGCAGTACTTC

d_gene: -
v_gene: TRBV5-1
abundance: -
j_gene: TRBJ2-7
CDR3aa: CASSNYYEQYF
CDR3nt: TGCGCCAGCAGCAACTACTACGAGCAGTACTTC

d_gene: -
v_gene: TRBV28
abundance: -
j_gene: TRBJ2-7
CDR3aa: CASSFRDRLNYEQYF
CDR3nt: TGTGCCAGCAGTTTCCGGGATCGGCTAAACTACGAGCAGTACTTC

d_gene: TRBD1
v_gene: TRBV4-2
abundance: -
j_gene: TRBJ1-6
CDR3aa: CASSQDAQGAGAPLHF
CDR3nt: TGTGCCAGCAGCCAAGATGCACAGGGGGCCGGGGCACCCCTCCACTTT

d_gene: TRBD2
v_gene: TRBV2
abundance: few
j_gene: TRBJ2-7
CDR3aa: CASSGGGARDEQYF
CDR3nt: TGTGCCAGCAGTGGGGGAGGGGCCCGGGACGAGCAGTACTTC